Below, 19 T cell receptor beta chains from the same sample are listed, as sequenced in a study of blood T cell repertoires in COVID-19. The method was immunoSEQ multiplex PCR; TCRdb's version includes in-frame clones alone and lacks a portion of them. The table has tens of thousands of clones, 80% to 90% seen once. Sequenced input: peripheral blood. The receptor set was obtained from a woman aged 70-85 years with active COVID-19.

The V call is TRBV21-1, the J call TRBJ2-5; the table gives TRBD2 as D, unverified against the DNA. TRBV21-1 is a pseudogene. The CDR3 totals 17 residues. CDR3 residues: CASSKGPGGVGRETQYF. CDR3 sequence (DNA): TGTGCCAGCAGCAAAGGCCCCGGCGGAGTGGGTAGGGAGACCCAGTACTTC.

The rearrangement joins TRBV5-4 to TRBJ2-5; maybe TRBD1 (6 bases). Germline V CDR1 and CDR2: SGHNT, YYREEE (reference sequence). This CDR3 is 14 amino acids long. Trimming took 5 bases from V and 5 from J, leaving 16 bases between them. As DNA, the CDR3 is TGTGCCAGCAGTACCGGGAATACAGGGGAGACCCAGTACTTC. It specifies CASSTGNTGETQYF.

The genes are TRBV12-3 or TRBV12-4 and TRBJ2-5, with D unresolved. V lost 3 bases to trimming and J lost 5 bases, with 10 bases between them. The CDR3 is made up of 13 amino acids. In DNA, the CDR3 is TGTGCCAGCAGTTTCCAGGAATTGGAGACCCAGTACTTC. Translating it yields CASSFQELETQYF.

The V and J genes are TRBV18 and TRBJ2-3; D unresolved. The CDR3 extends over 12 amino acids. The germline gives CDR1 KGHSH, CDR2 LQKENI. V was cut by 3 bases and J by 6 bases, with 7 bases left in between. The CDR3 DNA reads TGTGCCAGCTCACCGGCCCTCGATACGCAGTATTTT. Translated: CASSPALDTQYF.

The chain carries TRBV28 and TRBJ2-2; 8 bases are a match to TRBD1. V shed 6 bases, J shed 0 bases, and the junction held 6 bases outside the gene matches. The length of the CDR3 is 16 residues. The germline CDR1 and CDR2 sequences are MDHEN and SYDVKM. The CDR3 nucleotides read TGTGCCAGCAGCTTCGGGACAGGACCGAACACCGGGGAGCTGTTTTTT. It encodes CASSFGTGPNTGELFF.

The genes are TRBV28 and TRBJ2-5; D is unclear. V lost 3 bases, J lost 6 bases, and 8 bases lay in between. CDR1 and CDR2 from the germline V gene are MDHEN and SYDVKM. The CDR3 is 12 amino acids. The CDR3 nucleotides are TGTGCCAGCAGTTTCGGAGCGAAGACCCAGTACTTC. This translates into CASSFGAKTQYF.

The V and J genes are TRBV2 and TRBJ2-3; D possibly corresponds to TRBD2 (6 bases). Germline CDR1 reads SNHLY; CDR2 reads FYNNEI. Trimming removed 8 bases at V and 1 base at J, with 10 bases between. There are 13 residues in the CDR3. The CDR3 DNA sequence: TGTGCCAGCGAGCCTAGCGGCACAGATACGCAGTATTTT. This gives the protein CASEPSGTDTQYF.

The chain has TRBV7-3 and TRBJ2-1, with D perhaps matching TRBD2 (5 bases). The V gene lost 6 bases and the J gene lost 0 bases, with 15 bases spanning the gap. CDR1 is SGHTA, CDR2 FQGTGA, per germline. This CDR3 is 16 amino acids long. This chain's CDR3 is CASSSDSRPSYNEQFF. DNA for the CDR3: TGTGCCAGCAGTAGCGATTCGCGCCCCTCCTACAATGAGCAGTTCTTC. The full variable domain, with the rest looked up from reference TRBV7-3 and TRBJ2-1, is GAGVSQTPSNKVTEKGKYVELRCDPISGHTALYWYRQSLGQGPEFLIYFQGTGAADDSGLPNDRFFAVRPEGSVSTLKIQRTERGDSAVYLCASSSDSRPSYNEQFFGPGTRLTVL.

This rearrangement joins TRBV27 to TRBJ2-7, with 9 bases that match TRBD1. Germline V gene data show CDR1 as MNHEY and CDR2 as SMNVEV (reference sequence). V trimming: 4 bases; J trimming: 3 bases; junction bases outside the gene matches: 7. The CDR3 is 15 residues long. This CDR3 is CASSSLGTGYYEQYF. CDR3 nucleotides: TGTGCCAGCAGTTCCCTCGGGACAGGGTACTACGAGCAGTACTTC.

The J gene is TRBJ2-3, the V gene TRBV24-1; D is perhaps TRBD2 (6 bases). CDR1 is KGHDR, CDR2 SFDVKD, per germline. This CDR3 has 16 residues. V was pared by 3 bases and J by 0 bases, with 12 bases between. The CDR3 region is CATSDASVESTDTQYF. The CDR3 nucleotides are TGTGCCACCAGTGATGCTAGCGTAGAAAGCACAGATACGCAGTATTTT.

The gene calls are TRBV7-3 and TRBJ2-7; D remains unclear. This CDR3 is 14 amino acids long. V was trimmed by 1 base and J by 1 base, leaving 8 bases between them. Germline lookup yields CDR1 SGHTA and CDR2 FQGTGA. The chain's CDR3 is CASSLSPSSYEQYF. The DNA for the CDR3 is TGTGCCAGCAGCTTAAGCCCCAGTTCCTACGAGCAGTACTTC. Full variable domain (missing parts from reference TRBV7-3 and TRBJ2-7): GAGVSQTPSNKVTEKGKYVELRCDPISGHTALYWYRQSLGQGPEFLIYFQGTGAADDSGLPNDRFFAVRPEGSVSTLKIQRTERGDSAVYLCASSLSPSSYEQYFGPGTRLTVT.

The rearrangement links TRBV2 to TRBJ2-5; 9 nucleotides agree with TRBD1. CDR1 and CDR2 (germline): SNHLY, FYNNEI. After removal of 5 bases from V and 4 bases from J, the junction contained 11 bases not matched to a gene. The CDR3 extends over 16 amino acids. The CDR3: CASSRPGTGLAETQYF. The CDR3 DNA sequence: TGTGCCAGCAGTCGACCCGGGACAGGGTTGGCAGAGACCCAGTACTTC. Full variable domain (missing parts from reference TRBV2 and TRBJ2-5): EPEVTQTPSHQVTQMGQEVILRCVPISNHLYFYWYRQILGQKVEFLVSFYNNEISEKSEIFDDQFSVERPDGSNFTLKIRSTKLEDSAMYFCASSRPGTGLAETQYFGPGTRLLVL.

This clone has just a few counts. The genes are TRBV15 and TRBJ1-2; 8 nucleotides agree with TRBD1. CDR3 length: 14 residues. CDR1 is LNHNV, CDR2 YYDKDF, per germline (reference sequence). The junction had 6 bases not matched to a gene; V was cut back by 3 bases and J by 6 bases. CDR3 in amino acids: CATSSRQGQDGYTF. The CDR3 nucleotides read TGTGCCACCAGCAGCCGACAGGGGCAGGATGGCTACACCTTC.

The CDR3 bases are TGTGCCAGCAGCTTAATCGGTGGGGGAGGGACTGAAGCTTTCTTT. It encodes CASSLIGGGGTEAFF. The gene calls are TRBV7-9 and TRBJ1-1; TRBD1 might be the D (5 bases). There are 15 residues in the CDR3. The germline gives CDR1 SEHNR, CDR2 FQNEAQ (reference sequence). The V and J ends lost 2 bases and 5 bases respectively, with 15 bases between them.

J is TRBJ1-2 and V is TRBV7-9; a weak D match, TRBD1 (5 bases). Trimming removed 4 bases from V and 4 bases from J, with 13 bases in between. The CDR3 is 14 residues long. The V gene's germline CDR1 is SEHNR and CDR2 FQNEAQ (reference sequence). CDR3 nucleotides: TGTGCCAGCAGCTCGTCCGCGGGGACCTATGGCTACACCTTC. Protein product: CASSSSAGTYGYTF.

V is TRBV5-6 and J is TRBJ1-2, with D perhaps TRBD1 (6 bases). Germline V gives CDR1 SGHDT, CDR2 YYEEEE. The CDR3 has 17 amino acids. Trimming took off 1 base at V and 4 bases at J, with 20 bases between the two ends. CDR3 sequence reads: CASSLRSGDLNAYGYTF. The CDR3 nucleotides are TGTGCCAGCAGCTTGCGGTCAGGGGACCTCAACGCCTATGGCTACACCTTC.

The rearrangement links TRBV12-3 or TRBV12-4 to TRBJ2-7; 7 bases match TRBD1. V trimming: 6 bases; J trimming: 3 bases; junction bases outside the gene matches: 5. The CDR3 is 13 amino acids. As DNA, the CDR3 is TGTGCCAGCAGCTATACAGGGGACTACGAGCAGTACTTC. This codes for CASSYTGDYEQYF.

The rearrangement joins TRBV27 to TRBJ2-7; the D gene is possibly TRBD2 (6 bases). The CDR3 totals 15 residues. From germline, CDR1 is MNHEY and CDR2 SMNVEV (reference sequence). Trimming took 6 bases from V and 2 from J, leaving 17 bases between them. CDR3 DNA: TGTGCCAGCAGCGGTAAAAGCGGGTGGGCCTACGAGCAGTACTTC. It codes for CASSGKSGWAYEQYF.

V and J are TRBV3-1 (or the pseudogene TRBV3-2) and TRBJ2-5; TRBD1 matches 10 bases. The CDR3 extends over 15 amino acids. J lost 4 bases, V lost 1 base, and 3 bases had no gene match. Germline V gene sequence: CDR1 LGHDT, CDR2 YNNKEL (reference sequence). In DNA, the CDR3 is TGTGCCAGCAGCCAAGGAGGACAGGGGGGAGAGACCCAGTACTTC. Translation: CASSQGGQGGETQYF.